This TCR beta chain emerged from a study of blood T cell repertoires in COVID-19. Study at large: Some COVID-19 samples were acute and others convalescent; all came from the United States, Italy and Spain. Sources were T cells, B-cell-depleted T cells, or PBMCs; the material itself was cDNA or gDNA.

In the authors' methods: Counts of nucleated cells, estimated from reference gene primer amplification, were obtained. Clones were read by immunoSEQ multiplex PCR, and TCRdb kept only the in-frame ones, dropping some. The D gene and trimming were derived from the DNA, and the V and J assignments and clone size from that table. The sample holds approximately 36,000 clones, about 82% seen once. After removal of 4 bases from V and 4 bases from J, the junction contained 5 bases not matched to a gene. CDR1 and CDR2 from the germline V gene are SEHNR and FQNEAQ (reference sequence). The CDR3 runs to 16 residues.

This rearrangement joins TRBV7-9 to TRBJ2-2; 11 bases agree with TRBD2. The specimen was peripheral blood. This clonotype originated in a man aged 50 to 60 with active COVID-19. CDR3 sequence: CASSSLAGGFTGELFF. The CDR3, as DNA: TGTGCCAGCAGCTCCTTAGCGGGGGGGTTCACCGGGGAGCTGTTTTTT.